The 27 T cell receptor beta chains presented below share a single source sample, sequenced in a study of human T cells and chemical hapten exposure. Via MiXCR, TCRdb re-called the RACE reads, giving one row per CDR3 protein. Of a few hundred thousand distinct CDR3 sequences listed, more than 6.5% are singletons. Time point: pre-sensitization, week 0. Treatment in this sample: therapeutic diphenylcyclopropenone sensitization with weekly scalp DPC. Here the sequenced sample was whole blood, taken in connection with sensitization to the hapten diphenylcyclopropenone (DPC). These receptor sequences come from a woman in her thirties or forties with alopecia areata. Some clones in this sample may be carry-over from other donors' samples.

Here the CDR3 reads CASSYFSANTGELFF. The CDR3 DNA reads as TGTGCCAGCAGTTACTTTTCGGCGAACACCGGGGAGCTGTTTTTT. This chain links TRBV6-5 with TRBJ2-2; D call uncertain. Per the germline V gene, CDR1 is MNHEY and CDR2 is SVGAGI. CDR3 length: 15 residues. The V and J ends lost 1 base and 0 bases respectively, with 6 bases between them.

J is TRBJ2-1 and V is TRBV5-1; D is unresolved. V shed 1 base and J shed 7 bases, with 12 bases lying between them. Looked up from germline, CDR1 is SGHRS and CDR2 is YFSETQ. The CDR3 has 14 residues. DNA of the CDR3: TGCGCCAGCAGCTTGAACCCCTACGGGAATGAGCAGTTCTTC. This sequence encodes CASSLNPYGNEQFF.

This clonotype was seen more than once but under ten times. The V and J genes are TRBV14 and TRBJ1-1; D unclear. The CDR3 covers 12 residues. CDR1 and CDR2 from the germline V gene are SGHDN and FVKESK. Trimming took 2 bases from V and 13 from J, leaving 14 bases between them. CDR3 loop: CASSQTPWGNFF. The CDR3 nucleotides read TGTGCCAGCAGCCAAACCCCTTGGGGTAATTTCTTT.

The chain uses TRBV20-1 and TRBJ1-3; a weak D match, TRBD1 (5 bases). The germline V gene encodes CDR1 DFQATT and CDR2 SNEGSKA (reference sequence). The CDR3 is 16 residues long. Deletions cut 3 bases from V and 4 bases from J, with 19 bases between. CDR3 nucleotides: TGCAGTGCTAGTCCCTCCTCCGCAGGGACGGGAAACACCATATATTTT. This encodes CSASPSSAGTGNTIYF.

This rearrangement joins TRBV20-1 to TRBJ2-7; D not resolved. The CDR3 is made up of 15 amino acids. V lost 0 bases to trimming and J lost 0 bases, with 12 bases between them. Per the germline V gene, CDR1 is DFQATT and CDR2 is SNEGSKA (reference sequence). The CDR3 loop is CSARDYRAFSYEQYF. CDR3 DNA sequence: TGCAGTGCTAGAGATTATCGCGCGTTCTCCTACGAGCAGTACTTC.

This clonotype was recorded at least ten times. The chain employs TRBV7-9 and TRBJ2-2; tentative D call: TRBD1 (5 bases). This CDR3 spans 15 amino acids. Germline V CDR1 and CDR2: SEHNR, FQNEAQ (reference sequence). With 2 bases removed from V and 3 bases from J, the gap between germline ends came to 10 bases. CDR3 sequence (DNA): TGTGCCAGCAGCTTATCACAGGCGTACACCGGGGAGCTGTTTTTT. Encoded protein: CASSLSQAYTGELFF.

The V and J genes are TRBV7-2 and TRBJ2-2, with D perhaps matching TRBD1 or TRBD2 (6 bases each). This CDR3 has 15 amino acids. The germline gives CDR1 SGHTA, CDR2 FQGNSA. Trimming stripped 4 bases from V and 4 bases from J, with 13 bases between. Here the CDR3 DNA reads TGTGCCAGCAGCTCTGGGACGGGGGCCACCGGGGAGCTGTTTTTT. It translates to CASSSGTGATGELFF.

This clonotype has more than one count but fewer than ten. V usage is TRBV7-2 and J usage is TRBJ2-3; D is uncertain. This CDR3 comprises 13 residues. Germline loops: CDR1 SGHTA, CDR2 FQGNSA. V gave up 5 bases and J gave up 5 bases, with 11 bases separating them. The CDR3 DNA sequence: TGTGCCAGCAGCCCTCCCATGCAAGATACGCAGTATTTT. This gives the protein CASSPPMQDTQYF.

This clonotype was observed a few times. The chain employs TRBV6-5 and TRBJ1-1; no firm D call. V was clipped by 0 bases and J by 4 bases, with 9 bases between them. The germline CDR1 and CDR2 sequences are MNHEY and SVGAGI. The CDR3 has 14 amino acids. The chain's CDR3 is CASSYSPGVTEAFF. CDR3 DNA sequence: TGTGCCAGCAGTTACTCACCCGGGGTCACTGAAGCTTTCTTT.

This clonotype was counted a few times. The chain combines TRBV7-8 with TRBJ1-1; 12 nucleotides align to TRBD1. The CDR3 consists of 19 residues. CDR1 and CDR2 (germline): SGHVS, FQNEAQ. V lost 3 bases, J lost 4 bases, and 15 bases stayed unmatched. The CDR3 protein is CASSFRGLRDRGRVTEAFF. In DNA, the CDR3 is TGTGCCAGCAGCTTTAGAGGGCTAAGGGACAGGGGGCGCGTCACTGAAGCTTTCTTT.

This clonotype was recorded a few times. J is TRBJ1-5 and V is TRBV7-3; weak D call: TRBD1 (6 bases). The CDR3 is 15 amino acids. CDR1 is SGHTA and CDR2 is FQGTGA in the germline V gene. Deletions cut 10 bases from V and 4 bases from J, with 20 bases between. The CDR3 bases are TGTGCCATCGGAACACAGGGAAGAGATAATCAGCCCCAGCATTTT. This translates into CAIGTQGRDNQPQHF.

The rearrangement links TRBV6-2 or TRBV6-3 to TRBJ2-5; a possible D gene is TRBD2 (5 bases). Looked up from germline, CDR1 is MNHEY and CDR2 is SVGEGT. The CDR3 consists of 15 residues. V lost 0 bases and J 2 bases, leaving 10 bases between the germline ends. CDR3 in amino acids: CASSYSAGRQETQYF. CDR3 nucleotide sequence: TGTGCCAGCAGTTACTCGGCGGGCAGGCAAGAGACCCAGTACTTC.

CDR3 DNA sequence: TGTGCCAGCAGTTCTCTAGCGGGAGTTAAAGGCGATACGCAGTATTTT. It translates to CASSSLAGVKGDTQYF. The chain links TRBV2 to TRBJ2-3; 10 positions agree with TRBD2. Germline CDR1 and CDR2: SNHLY and FYNNEI. J gave up 6 bases and V 5 bases, and 11 bases lay outside the gene matches. The CDR3 consists of 16 residues.

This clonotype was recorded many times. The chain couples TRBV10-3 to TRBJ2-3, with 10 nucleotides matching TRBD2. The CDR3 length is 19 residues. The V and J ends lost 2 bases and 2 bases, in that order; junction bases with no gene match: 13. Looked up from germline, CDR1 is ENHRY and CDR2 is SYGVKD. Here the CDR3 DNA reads TGTGCCATCAGTGAGCACCCCCCTAGCGGGAGTGTGGACACAGATACGCAGTATTTT. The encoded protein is CAISEHPPSGSVDTDTQYF.

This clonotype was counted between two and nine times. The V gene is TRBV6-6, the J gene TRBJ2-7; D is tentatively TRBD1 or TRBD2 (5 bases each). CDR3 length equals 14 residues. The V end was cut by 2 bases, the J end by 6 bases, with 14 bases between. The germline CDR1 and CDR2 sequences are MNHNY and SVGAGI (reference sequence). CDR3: CASSYEGRNSEQYF. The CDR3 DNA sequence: TGTGCCAGCAGTTACGAGGGGAGAAATAGCGAGCAGTACTTC.

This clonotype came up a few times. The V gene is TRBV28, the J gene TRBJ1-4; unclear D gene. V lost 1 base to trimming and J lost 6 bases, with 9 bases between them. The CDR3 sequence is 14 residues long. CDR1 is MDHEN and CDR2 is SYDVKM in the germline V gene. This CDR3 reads CASSLYVGDEKLFF. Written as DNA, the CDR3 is TGTGCCAGCAGTTTATACGTGGGCGATGAAAAACTGTTTTTT.

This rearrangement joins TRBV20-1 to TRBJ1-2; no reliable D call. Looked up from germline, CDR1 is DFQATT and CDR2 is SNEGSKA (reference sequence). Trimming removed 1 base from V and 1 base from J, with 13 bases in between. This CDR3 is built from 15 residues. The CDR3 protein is CSARANGADNYGYTF. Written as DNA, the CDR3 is TGCAGTGCTAGAGCCAACGGAGCTGATAACTATGGCTACACCTTC.

CDR3 loop: CASSFLAGLAKNIQYF. The CDR3 nucleotides read TGTGCCAGCAGTTTTCTAGCGGGATTAGCCAAAAACATTCAGTACTTC. The rearrangement joins TRBV27 to TRBJ2-4; TRBD2 aligns across 9 bases. Germline V gene data show CDR1 as MNHEY and CDR2 as SMNVEV (reference sequence). The CDR3 spans 16 residues. The junction had 3 bases not matched to a gene; V was cut back by 3 bases and J by 0 bases.

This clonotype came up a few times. The chain's CDR3 is CASSWDRASYQETQYF. DNA of the CDR3: TGTGCCAGCAGCTGGGACAGAGCCTCGTACCAAGAGACCCAGTACTTC. V usage is TRBV7-9 and J usage is TRBJ2-5, with 7 bases that match TRBD1. Germline CDR1 and CDR2: SEHNR and FQNEAQ (reference sequence). The CDR3 loop spans 16 amino acids. The V gene end was trimmed by 4 bases and the J gene end by 0 bases; junction bases not matched to a gene: 8.

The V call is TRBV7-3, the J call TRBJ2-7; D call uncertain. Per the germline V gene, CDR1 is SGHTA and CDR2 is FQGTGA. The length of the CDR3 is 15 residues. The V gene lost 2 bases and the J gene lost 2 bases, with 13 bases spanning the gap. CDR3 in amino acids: CASSLGFGATYEQYF. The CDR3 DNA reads TGTGCCAGCAGCTTAGGATTTGGCGCCACCTACGAGCAGTACTTC.

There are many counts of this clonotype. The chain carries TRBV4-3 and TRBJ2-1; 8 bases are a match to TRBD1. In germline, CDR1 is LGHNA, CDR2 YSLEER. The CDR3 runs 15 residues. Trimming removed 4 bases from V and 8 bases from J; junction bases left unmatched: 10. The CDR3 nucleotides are TGCGCCAGCAGCCCAGACAGGGGTCCGAGGGATGAGCAGTTCTTC. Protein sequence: CASSPDRGPRDEQFF.

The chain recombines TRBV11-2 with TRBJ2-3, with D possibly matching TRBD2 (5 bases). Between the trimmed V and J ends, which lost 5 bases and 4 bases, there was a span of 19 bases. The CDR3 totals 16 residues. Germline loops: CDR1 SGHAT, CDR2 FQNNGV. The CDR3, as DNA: TGTGCCAGCAGCCCGACGCCCGGGGTCCGGCCAGATACGCAGTATTTT. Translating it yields CASSPTPGVRPDTQYF.

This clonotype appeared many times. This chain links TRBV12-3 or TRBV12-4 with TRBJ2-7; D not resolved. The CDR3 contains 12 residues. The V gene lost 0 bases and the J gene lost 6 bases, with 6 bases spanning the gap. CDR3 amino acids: CASSLAQSEQYF. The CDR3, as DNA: TGTGCCAGCAGTTTAGCACAATCCGAGCAGTACTTC.

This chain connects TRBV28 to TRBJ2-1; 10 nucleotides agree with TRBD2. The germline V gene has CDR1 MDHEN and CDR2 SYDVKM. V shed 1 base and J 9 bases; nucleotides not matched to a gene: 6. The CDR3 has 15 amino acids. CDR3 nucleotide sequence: TGTGCCAGCAGTTTATCGTCTAGCGGGAGACTTGAGCAGTTCTTC. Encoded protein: CASSLSSSGRLEQFF. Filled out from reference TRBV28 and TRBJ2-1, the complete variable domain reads DVKVTQSSRYLVKRTGEKVFLECVQDMDHENMFWYRQDPGLGLRLIYFSYDVKMKEKGDIPEGYSVSREKKERFSLILESASTNQTSMYLCASSLSSSGRLEQFFGPGTRLTVL.

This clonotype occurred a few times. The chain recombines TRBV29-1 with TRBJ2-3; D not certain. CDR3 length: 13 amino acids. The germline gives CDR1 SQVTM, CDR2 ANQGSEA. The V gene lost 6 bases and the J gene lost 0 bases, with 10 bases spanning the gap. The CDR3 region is CSVLAASTDTQYF. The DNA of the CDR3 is TGCAGCGTACTTGCGGCAAGCACAGATACGCAGTATTTT.

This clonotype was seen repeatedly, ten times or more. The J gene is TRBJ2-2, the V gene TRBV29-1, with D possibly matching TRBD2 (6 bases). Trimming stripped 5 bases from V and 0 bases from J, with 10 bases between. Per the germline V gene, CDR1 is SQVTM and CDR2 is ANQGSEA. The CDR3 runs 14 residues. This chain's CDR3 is CSVSWGANTGELFF. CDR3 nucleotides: TGCAGCGTTTCCTGGGGGGCGAACACCGGGGAGCTGTTTTTT.

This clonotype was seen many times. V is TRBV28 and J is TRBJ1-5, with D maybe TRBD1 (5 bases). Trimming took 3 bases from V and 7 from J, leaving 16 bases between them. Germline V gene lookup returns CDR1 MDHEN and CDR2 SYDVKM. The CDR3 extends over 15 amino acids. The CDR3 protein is CASSLGGRVQQPQHF. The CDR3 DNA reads TGTGCCAGCAGTTTGGGGGGAAGAGTACAGCAGCCCCAGCATTTT.